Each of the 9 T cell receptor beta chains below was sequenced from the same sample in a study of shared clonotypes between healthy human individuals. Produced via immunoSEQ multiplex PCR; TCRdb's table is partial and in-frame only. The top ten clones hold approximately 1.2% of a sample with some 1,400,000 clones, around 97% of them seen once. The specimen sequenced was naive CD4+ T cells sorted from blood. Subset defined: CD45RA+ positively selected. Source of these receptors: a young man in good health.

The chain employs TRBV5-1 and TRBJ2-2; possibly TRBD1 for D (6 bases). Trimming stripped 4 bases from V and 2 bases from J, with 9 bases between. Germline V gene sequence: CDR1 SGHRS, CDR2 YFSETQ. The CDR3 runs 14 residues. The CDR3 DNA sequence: TGCGCCAGCAGCATGGACAGAAACACCGGGGAGCTGTTTTTT. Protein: CASSMDRNTGELFF.

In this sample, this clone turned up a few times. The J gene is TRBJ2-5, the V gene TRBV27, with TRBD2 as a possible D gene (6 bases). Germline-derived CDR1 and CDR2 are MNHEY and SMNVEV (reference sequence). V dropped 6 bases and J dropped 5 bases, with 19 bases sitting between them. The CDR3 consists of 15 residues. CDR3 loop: CASRRERLVGETQYF. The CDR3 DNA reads TGTGCCAGCAGGCGCGAGAGACTAGTAGGGGAGACCCAGTACTTC.

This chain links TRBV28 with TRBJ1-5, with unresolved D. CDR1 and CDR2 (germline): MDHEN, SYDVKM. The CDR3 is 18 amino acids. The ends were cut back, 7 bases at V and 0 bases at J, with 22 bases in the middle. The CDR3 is CASTLNRARQYSNQPQHF. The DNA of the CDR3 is TGTGCCAGCACCCTAAACCGGGCCCGACAATATAGCAATCAGCCCCAGCATTTT.

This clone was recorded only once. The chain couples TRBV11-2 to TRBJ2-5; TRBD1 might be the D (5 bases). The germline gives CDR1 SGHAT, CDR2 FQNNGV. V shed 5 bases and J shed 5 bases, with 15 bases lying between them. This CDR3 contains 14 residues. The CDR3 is CASSPQAPTETQYF. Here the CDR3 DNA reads TGTGCCAGCAGCCCACAGGCCCCAACGGAGACCCAGTACTTC.

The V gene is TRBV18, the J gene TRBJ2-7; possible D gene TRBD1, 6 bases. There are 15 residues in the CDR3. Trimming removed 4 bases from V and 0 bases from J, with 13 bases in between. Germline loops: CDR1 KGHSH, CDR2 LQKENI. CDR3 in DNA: TGTGCCAGCTCACAATACCGGGACACCTCCTACGAGCAGTACTTC. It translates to CASSQYRDTSYEQYF.

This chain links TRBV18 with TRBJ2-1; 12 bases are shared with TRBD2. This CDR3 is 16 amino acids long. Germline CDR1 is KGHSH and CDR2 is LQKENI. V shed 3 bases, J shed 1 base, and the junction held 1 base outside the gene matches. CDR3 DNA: TGTGCCAGCTCACCTGGACTAGCGGGGTCCTACAATGAGCAGTTCTTC. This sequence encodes CASSPGLAGSYNEQFF.

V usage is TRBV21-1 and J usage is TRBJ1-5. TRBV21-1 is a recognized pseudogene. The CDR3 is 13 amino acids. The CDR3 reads CASSKLRVQPQHF. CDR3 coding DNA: TGTGCCAGCAGCAAACTTCGAGTTCAGCCCCAGCATTTT.

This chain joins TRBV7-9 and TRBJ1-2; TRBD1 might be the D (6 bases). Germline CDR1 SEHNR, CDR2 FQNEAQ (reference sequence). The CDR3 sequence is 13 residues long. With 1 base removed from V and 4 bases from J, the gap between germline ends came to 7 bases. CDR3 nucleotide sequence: TGTGCCAGCAGCTTAGGCAGGGGCTATGGCTACACCTTC. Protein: CASSLGRGYGYTF.

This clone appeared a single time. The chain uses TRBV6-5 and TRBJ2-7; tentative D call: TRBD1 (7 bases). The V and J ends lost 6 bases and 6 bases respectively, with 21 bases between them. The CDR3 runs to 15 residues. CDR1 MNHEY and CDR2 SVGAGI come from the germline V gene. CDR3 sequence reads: CASSPSPDREAEQYF. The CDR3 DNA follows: TGTGCCAGCAGCCCCTCACCTGACAGGGAGGCCGAGCAGTACTTC.